These 22 T cell receptor beta chains were sequenced from one sample in a study of cytomegalovirus exposure and HLA in healthy donors. The PCR was carried out with 60 Vbeta primers and 13 Jbeta primers. Measured with immunoSEQ multiplex PCR; TCRdb has only the in-frame clones, and not every one. This table holds 200,000 to 250,000 clones. The source material was PBMCs. Receptors originate from a girl aged 2-10 years in good health and CMV-seropositive.

The rearrangement links TRBV7-2 to TRBJ2-7; 7 bases match TRBD2. CDR1 is SGHTA, CDR2 FQGNSA, per germline. With 3 bases clipped from V and 0 bases from J, the junction kept 8 bases outside the gene matches. This CDR3 has 16 amino acids. CDR3 nucleotide sequence: TGTGCCAGCAGCTTTTATGGGACTATAAGCTCCTACGAGCAGTACTTC. Amino acids: CASSFYGTISSYEQYF.

The chain uses TRBV5-1 and TRBJ2-1, with 8 bases aligning to TRBD2. This CDR3 contains 17 residues. V lost 0 bases to trimming and J lost 7 bases; unmatched junction nucleotides: 12. Germline CDR1 SGHRS, CDR2 YFSETQ. The CDR3 reads CASSLERPLRGGNEQFF. The CDR3 region has the DNA TGCGCCAGCAGCTTGGAACGTCCCCTCCGGGGGGGGAATGAGCAGTTCTTC.

This rearrangement joins TRBV7-9 to TRBJ2-2, with TRBD2 as a possible D gene (6 bases). Germline CDR1 reads SEHNR; CDR2 reads FQNEAQ (reference sequence). The germline V and J ends were trimmed by 5 bases and 3 bases, with 13 bases remaining between them. This CDR3 comprises 15 residues. CDR3 region: CASSRVAVDTGELFF. CDR3 bases: TGTGCCAGCAGCAGAGTAGCGGTAGACACCGGGGAGCTGTTTTTT.

This chain joins TRBV7-9 and TRBJ2-1; tentatively, D is TRBD2 (6 bases). The CDR3 extends over 16 amino acids. The ends were cut back, 2 bases at V and 10 bases at J, with 21 bases in the middle. Germline CDR1 is SEHNR and CDR2 is FQNEAQ (reference sequence). The CDR3 is CASSLSGSNDPNEQFF. The CDR3 DNA is TGTGCCAGCAGCTTATCCGGGAGCAATGATCCCAACGAGCAGTTCTTC.

The gene calls are TRBV28 and TRBJ2-7, with 8 nucleotides matching TRBD2. After removal of 5 bases from V and 3 bases from J, the junction contained 3 bases not matched to a gene. The V gene's germline CDR1 is MDHEN and CDR2 SYDVKM. This CDR3 region has 13 residues. The CDR3 loop reads CASSPGTSYEQYF. The CDR3 coding sequence is TGTGCCAGCAGTCCAGGGACTAGCTACGAGCAGTACTTC.

The CDR3 DNA reads TGCGCCAGCAGCGGGACTAGTCCCTCCTACGAGCAGTACTTC. Amino acids: CASSGTSPSYEQYF. The chain employs TRBV5-1 and TRBJ2-5; 8 bases are shared with TRBD2. The better agreement between TRBJ2-7 and the DNA end casts doubt on the J call. This CDR3 contains 14 residues. Germline lookup yields CDR1 SGHRS and CDR2 YFSETQ.

The V and J genes are TRBV6-5 and TRBJ2-7, with unresolved D. CDR3 length: 13 residues. CDR1 and CDR2 (germline): MNHEY, SVGAGI. V dropped 2 bases and J dropped 3 bases, with 8 bases sitting between them. The CDR3 region is CASSYGPSYEQYF. CDR3 DNA sequence: TGTGCCAGCAGTTACGGGCCGAGCTACGAGCAGTACTTC.

The chain couples TRBV7-2 to TRBJ2-7, with 8 bases fitting TRBD2. Trimming took 1 base from V and 1 from J; bases not matched to a gene: 12. Germline V gives CDR1 SGHTA, CDR2 FQGNSA. The CDR3 is made up of 18 amino acids. CDR3 nucleotides: TGTGCCAGCAGCTTAGGGCCTCAAGCGGGAGTCGGGTCCTACGAGCAGTACTTC. This encodes CASSLGPQAGVGSYEQYF.

V gene TRBV5-1 combines with J gene TRBJ1-2, with 9 positions matching TRBD1. The germline gives CDR1 SGHRS, CDR2 YFSETQ. The CDR3 is made up of 17 amino acids. V was clipped by 3 bases and J by 2 bases; unmatched bases: 11. The CDR3 loop reads CASSSMDRGVENYGYTF. In nucleotides, the CDR3 is TGCGCCAGCAGCTCTATGGACAGGGGAGTGGAAAACTATGGCTACACCTTC.

This chain connects TRBV28 to TRBJ2-7, with 9 positions matching TRBD1. The germline V gene has CDR1 MDHEN and CDR2 SYDVKM. This CDR3 comprises 14 residues. V was clipped by 5 bases and J by 2 bases; unmatched bases: 4. CDR3 coding DNA: TGTGCCAGCAGTCCCGGACAGGGGACCTACGAGCAGTACTTC. Protein product: CASSPGQGTYEQYF.

V is TRBV4-1 and J is TRBJ1-1, with a possible D match to TRBD1 (6 bases). Trimming removed 4 bases at V and 0 bases at J, with 15 bases between. Germline-derived CDR1 and CDR2 are MGHRA and YSYEKL. This CDR3 region has 16 residues. The CDR3 spells CASSRGRGVMNTEAFF. In DNA, the CDR3 is TGCGCCAGCAGCCGGGGGAGGGGGGTCATGAACACTGAAGCTTTCTTT.

CDR3 residues: CASGPRTATHMNTEAFF. The CDR3 nucleotides read TGTGCCAGCGGACCGAGGACAGCGACTCACATGAACACTGAAGCTTTCTTT. The chain links TRBV5-4 to TRBJ1-1; D is possibly TRBD1 (6 bases). Germline CDR1 and CDR2: SGHNT and YYREEE (reference sequence). The CDR3 runs to 17 residues. Trimming removed 7 bases at V and 0 bases at J, with 22 bases between.

This chain connects TRBV5-1 to TRBJ1-4, with 8 bases lining up with TRBD1. CDR1 is SGHRS and CDR2 is YFSETQ in the germline V gene. CDR3 length: 14 amino acids. J was trimmed by 7 bases and V by 5 bases; bases with no gene match: 7. The CDR3 nucleotides are TGCGCCAGCAGACCGACAGGGGTCTTTGAAAAACTGTTTTTT. Residues: CASRPTGVFEKLFF.

The CDR3 protein is CASASGYEQYF. The CDR3 nucleotides read TGTGCCAGCGCTAGCGGCTACGAGCAGTACTTC. This chain uses TRBV27 with TRBJ2-7; 7 bases line up with TRBD2. The V segment lost 8 bases and the J segment 3 bases; nucleotides outside the gene matches: 1. Germline CDR1 MNHEY, CDR2 SMNVEV (reference sequence). The CDR3 length is 11 residues.

The genes are TRBV5-4 and TRBJ2-2, with 7 bases that match TRBD1. V was pared by 4 bases and J by 1 base, with 7 bases of the junction left unmatched. Per the germline V gene, CDR1 is SGHNT and CDR2 is YYREEE (reference sequence). The CDR3 extends over 16 amino acids. The CDR3 DNA reads as TGTGCCAGCAGCCAATCAGGGGGTGGGAACACCGGGGAGCTGTTTTTT. Translating gives CASSQSGGGNTGELFF.

The genes are TRBV4-2 and TRBJ2-3; 13 positions match TRBD2. The CDR3 totals 21 residues. With 0 bases clipped from V and 1 base from J, the junction kept 13 bases outside the gene matches. Germline CDR1 reads LGHNA; CDR2 reads YNFKEQ. CDR3 nucleotide sequence: TGTGCCAGCAGCCAAGATACCGGAACTAGCGGGAGGGCCGGCGGCACAGATACGCAGTATTTT. Translating gives CASSQDTGTSGRAGGTDTQYF.

The rearrangement links TRBV27 to TRBJ2-1, with 7 bases that match TRBD1. Germline CDR1 reads MNHEY; CDR2 reads SMNVEV (reference sequence). With V trimmed by 8 bases and J by 5 bases, 6 bases remained unmatched. This CDR3 spans 13 amino acids. The chain's CDR3 is CASGFGQDNEQFF. The DNA for the CDR3 is TGTGCCAGCGGCTTCGGACAGGACAATGAGCAGTTCTTC.

This sequence joins TRBV6-6 and TRBJ2-1; TRBD2 agrees at 8 bases. Germline-derived CDR1 and CDR2 are MNHNY and SVGAGI (reference sequence). CDR3 size: 15 residues. Unmatched junction bases numbered 12, after V lost 2 bases and J lost 12 bases. In DNA, the CDR3 is TGTGCCAGCAGTTACGTGGTAGCGGGGCGGGAACGGCAGTTCTTC. Translation gives CASSYVVAGRERQFF.

The chain recombines TRBV18 with TRBJ1-4; weak D call: TRBD1 (5 bases). Germline CDR1 is KGHSH and CDR2 is LQKENI. V was cut by 4 bases and J by 3 bases, with 9 bases left in between. The CDR3 covers 14 residues. This CDR3 is CASSQQVSNEKLFF. In DNA form, the CDR3 reads TGTGCCAGCTCACAACAGGTCTCTAATGAAAAACTGTTTTTT.

The J gene is TRBJ2-7, the V gene TRBV5-1, with 9 bases fitting TRBD2. The germline V gene encodes CDR1 SGHRS and CDR2 YFSETQ. The CDR3 runs 13 residues. Losses at the gene ends were 4 bases for V and 5 bases for J; bases not matched to a gene: 4. The CDR3 sequence is CASSDLAGDEQYF. CDR3 bases: TGCGCCAGCAGCGATTTAGCGGGAGACGAGCAGTACTTC.

The chain is built from TRBV19 and TRBJ1-5, with D unclear. The CDR3 totals 13 residues. Germline lookup yields CDR1 LNHDA and CDR2 SQIVND (reference sequence). Trimming removed 7 bases at V and 5 bases at J, with 12 bases between. CDR3 sequence: CASTGRPDQPQHF. The CDR3, as DNA: TGTGCCAGTACTGGCAGGCCGGATCAGCCCCAGCATTTT.

The chain has TRBV15 and TRBJ1-4; TRBD1 matches at 8 bases. Germline V gives CDR1 LNHNV, CDR2 YYDKDF (reference sequence). The length of the CDR3 is 14 residues. After removal of 2 bases from V and 5 bases from J, the junction contained 1 base not matched to a gene. The CDR3 loop reads CATSRWTGNEKLFF. The CDR3 bases are TGTGCCACCAGCAGATGGACAGGGAATGAAAAACTGTTTTTT.